The 4 T cell receptor beta chains below come from one sample, sequenced in a study of T cell responses to AZD1222 COVID-19 vaccine. This table comes from immunoSEQ multiplex PCR, and its TCRdb copy is limited to in-frame clones, with some not included. The table records about 120,000 clones, about 90% of them present only once. The sample in question was peripheral blood, obtained on day 0 of AZD1222 vaccination. The receptor set was obtained from an adult in good health.

The chain employs TRBV2 and TRBJ2-5; 16 positions match TRBD2. This CDR3 has 20 amino acids. From germline, CDR1 is SNHLY and CDR2 FYNNEI. With 2 bases clipped from V and 7 bases from J, the junction kept 16 bases outside the gene matches. The CDR3 here is CASSENVPGLAGGPYGTQYF. CDR3 in DNA: TGTGCCAGCAGTGAAAACGTACCGGGACTAGCGGGAGGGCCTTATGGGACCCAGTACTTC.

This clone has only one observation. The rearrangement joins TRBV5-1 to TRBJ2-3; 7 bases are a match to TRBD1. The CDR3 covers 15 residues. Losses at the gene ends were 4 bases for V and 5 bases for J; bases not matched to a gene: 10. Germline V gene lookup returns CDR1 SGHRS and CDR2 YFSETQ. The CDR3 DNA is TGCGCCAGCAGCACCCCGACAGGGATGAAAGATACGCAGTATTTT. The encoded protein is CASSTPTGMKDTQYF.

The chain combines TRBV27 with TRBJ1-1; D is unclear. Deletions cut 2 bases from V and 4 bases from J, with 11 bases between. Germline CDR1 MNHEY, CDR2 SMNVEV (reference sequence). This CDR3 is built from 14 residues. As DNA, the CDR3 is TGTGCCAGCAGTTTAGCCCGGGAAGGCACTGAAGCTTTCTTT. Residues: CASSLAREGTEAFF.

The V call is TRBV5-4, the J call TRBJ2-1; D is unresolved. Germline V lookup: CDR1 SGHNT, CDR2 YYREEE (reference sequence). This CDR3 contains 15 residues. Trimming stripped 0 bases from V and 0 bases from J, with 7 bases between. The CDR3 region is CASSLDGGSYNEQFF. The CDR3 DNA reads TGTGCCAGCAGCTTGGACGGCGGCTCCTACAATGAGCAGTTCTTC.